This TCR beta chain appears in the sequencing data of a study of T cells in Graves' hyperthyroidism and ophthalmopathy. Patients were excluded for uncontrolled infection, other autoimmune disease, pregnancy or lactation. Germline V gene sequence: CDR1 MNHNS, CDR2 SASEGT. The CDR3 is 13 residues long. The V gene end was trimmed by 2 bases and the J gene end by 4 bases; junction bases not matched to a gene: 2. Authors of the study amplified TCR beta CDR3 regions from RNA transcripts. Initially, a first-round RT-PCR of the TCR CDR3 employed the HTBI primer set. TCRdb fed the multiplex PCR reads into MiXCR, producing one record per CDR3 protein. Altogether a few hundred thousand distinct CDR3 sequences are present, approximately 16% being singletons, with the ten largest covering 25% to 30%. At least ten counts were recorded for this clonotype.

The sample was blood. V gene TRBV6-1 combines with J gene TRBJ2-7, with TRBD2 matching over 7 bases. The clonotype originates from a woman in her 30s with Graves' ophthalmopathy. The CDR3 region is CASSEQGGYEQYF. The CDR3 DNA is TGTGCCAGCAGTGAACAGGGAGGGTACGAGCAGTACTTC.